This is a list of T cell receptor beta chains from one sample in a study of response to subunit inactivated influenza vaccine. From the RT-PCR reads, TCRdb called clonotypes with MiXCR, one entry per CDR3 protein. The repertoire holds fewer than 750,000 distinct CDR3 sequences, with approximately 15% as singletons. Sequenced here: PBMCs from blood, sampled about 11 days after vaccination. These receptors originate from a man in his fifties who received an inactivated influenza vaccine. Both conserved end residues are part of each CDR3. The D gene is left open where the match is weak. Some rows have no size entry. The others give once, few or many, or a class for an expanded clone.

j_gene | d_gene | v_gene | abundance | CDR3nt | CDR3aa
TRBJ2-6 | TRBD1 | TRBV5-1 | few | TGCGCCAGCAGCTTGAGGGACAGGGGGCTTGGGGCCAACGTCCTGACTTTC | CASSLRDRGLGANVLTF
TRBJ2-7 | TRBD1 | TRBV5-1 | few | TGCGCCAGCAGCGCAGGACAGGGGTCCCTTAACGAGCAGTACTTC | CASSAGQGSLNEQYF
TRBJ2-1 | - | TRBV20-1 | few | TGCAGTGCTAGAGCCCTTCCAGGGACTTCCTACAATGAGCAGTTCTTC | CSARALPGTSYNEQFF
TRBJ2-7 | - | TRBV9 | few | TGTGCCAGCAGCGGCGCACCCGGGGCCTTAGCCTACGAGCAGTACTTC | CASSGAPGALAYEQYF
TRBJ2-7 | TRBD1 | TRBV11-2 | - | TGTGCCAGCAGCTTGGTCCCGACAGGGAGTACCTACGAGCAGTACTTC | CASSLVPTGSTYEQYF
TRBJ2-2 | - | TRBV18 | few | TGTGCCAGCTCCGCGGACAGGAACACCGGGGAGCTGTTTTTT | CASSADRNTGELFF
TRBJ2-7 | - | TRBV20-1 | few | TGCAGTGCACCGGACACCTACTCCTACGAGCAGTACTTC | CSAPDTYSYEQYF
TRBJ2-5 | - | TRBV3-1 | few | TGTGCCAGCAGCACCCCGGCGCAGACCCAGTACTTC | CASSTPAQTQYF
TRBJ2-5 | - | TRBV11-2 | many | TGTGCCAGCACCCCCAGGCGGGGAGAGACCCAGTACTTC | CASTPRRGETQYF
TRBJ2-7 | - | TRBV10-3 | few | TGTGCCATCAGTGAGTCGATCGGGGACGAGCAGTACTTC | CAISESIGDEQYF
TRBJ2-7 | TRBD1 | TRBV14 | - | TGTGCCAGCAGCCACCGGGGACAGTTAAACGAGTACTTC | CASSHRGQLNEYF
TRBJ2-7 | - | TRBV7-2 | - | TGTGCCAGCAGCCGTCAGGGTCTCCACGAGCAGTACTTC | CASSRQGLHEQYF
TRBJ2-1 | - | TRBV6-4 | few | TGTGCCAGCAGTACTACAGCTACCTCCTACAATGAGCAGTTCTTC | CASSTTATSYNEQFF
TRBJ2-1 | TRBD1 | TRBV7-9 | - | TGTGCCAGCAGCAGGGACAGCTTAGGGCAGTTCTTC | CASSRDSLGQFF
TRBJ2-7 | - | TRBV12-3/TRBV12-4 | - | TGTGCCAGCAGTTTTGCAGGGAGAGAGGGCGAGCAGTACTTC | CASSFAGREGEQYF
TRBJ2-7 | TRBD1 | TRBV9 | - | TGTGCCAGCAGCGCCGGATCTCCAGGGGGAAACGAGCAGTACTTC | CASSAGSPGGNEQYF
TRBJ2-2 | TRBD1 | TRBV12-3/TRBV12-4 | - | TGTGCCAGCAGGCGTCCGGGACAGAATTCGGCCGGGGAGCTGTTTTTT | CASRRPGQNSAGELFF
TRBJ1-3 | - | TRBV10-3 | - | TGTGCCATCACCAGTACAGGAAACACCATATATTTT | CAITSTGNTIYF
TRBJ1-3 | - | TRBV28 | few | TGTGCCAGCAGCACCTACGCGGAATCTGGAAACACCATATATTTT | CASSTYAESGNTIYF
TRBJ2-1 | TRBD1 | TRBV4-3 | few | TGCGCCAGCAGCCAAGCGAGGGACAGGGGTTTCGTCAATGAGCAGTTCTTC | CASSQARDRGFVNEQFF
TRBJ1-5 | - | TRBV11-1 | many | TGTGCCAGCAGCTTAGCAGGGGTCAATCAGCCCCAGCATTTT | CASSLAGVNQPQHF
TRBJ2-2 | TRBD1 | TRBV7-9 | many | TGTGCCATACCGGACAGGGACGTCACCGGGGAGCTGTTTTTT | CAIPDRDVTGELFF
TRBJ2-7 | - | TRBV7-6 | - | TGTGCCAGCAGCTTGTCCGATCGTTCCGAGCAGTACTTC | CASSLSDRSEQYF
TRBJ2-1 | - | TRBV1 | - | TGCACCAGCAGCCAAGAGACTAGCGGGACCCCATACAATGAGCAGTTCTTC | CTSSQETSGTPYNEQFF